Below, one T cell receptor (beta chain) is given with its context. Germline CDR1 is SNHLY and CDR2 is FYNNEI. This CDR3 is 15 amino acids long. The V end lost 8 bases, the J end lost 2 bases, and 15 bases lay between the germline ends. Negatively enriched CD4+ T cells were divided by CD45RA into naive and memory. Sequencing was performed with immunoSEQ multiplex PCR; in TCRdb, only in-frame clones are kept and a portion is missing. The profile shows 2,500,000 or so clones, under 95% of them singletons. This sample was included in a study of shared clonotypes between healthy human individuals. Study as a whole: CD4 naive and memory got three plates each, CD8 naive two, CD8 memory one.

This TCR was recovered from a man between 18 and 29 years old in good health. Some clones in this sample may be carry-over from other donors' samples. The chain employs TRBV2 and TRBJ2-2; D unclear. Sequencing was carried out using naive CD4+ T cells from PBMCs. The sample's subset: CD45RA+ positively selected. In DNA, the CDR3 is TGTGCCAGCGCGGCGGCACCCTCTAACACCGGGGAGCTGTTTTTT. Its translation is CASAAAPSNTGELFF.